Below are 10 T cell receptor beta chains sequenced from a single sample in a study of CD8 T cells in Susac syndrome. Random hexamers were used to reverse transcribe roughly 0.5 to 1 ug of RNA. TCRdb re-derived calls from the immunoSEQ multiplex PCR reads in MiXCR, one entry per CDR3 protein. Of roughly 200,000 distinct CDR3 sequences listed, around 90% are singletons. Sequencing was carried out using CD4+ T cells from PBMCs. The receptors shown here come from a human donor with Susac syndrome.

The chain employs TRBV6-1 and TRBJ2-3, with TRBD2 matching 11 bases. The CDR3 contains 15 residues. Germline CDR1 reads MNHNS; CDR2 reads SASEGT. The V gene end was trimmed by 7 bases and the J gene end by 6 bases; junction bases not matched to a gene: 9. The CDR3 nucleotides are TGTGCCAGCATATGGGAGACTAGCGGGACCGATACGCAGTATTTT. It codes for CASIWETSGTDTQYF.

This chain links TRBV6-2 or TRBV6-3 with TRBJ1-1; tentative D call: TRBD1 (6 bases). The CDR3 loop spans 13 amino acids. V was cut by 2 bases and J by 3 bases, with 7 bases left in between. Germline CDR1 reads MNHEY; CDR2 reads SVGEGT. The CDR3 protein is CASSYGGHTEAFF. CDR3 in DNA: TGTGCCAGCAGTTACGGGGGGCACACTGAAGCTTTCTTT.

The chain couples TRBV29-1 to TRBJ2-2; D uncertain. The CDR3 has 15 residues. Trimming removed 4 bases at V and 4 bases at J, with 16 bases between. Germline CDR1 reads SQVTM; CDR2 reads ANQGSEA. The CDR3 reads CSVVLNGVGTGELFF. CDR3 DNA sequence: TGCAGCGTTGTGTTAAATGGGGTGGGCACCGGGGAGCTGTTTTTT.

This chain joins TRBV20-1 and TRBJ2-3; TRBD2 might be the D (6 bases). This CDR3 has 16 residues. The V end lost 6 bases, the J end lost 6 bases, and 25 bases lay between the germline ends. The germline gives CDR1 DFQATT, CDR2 SNEGSKA (reference sequence). The DNA for the CDR3 is TGCAGTGCCCTAACGGTCTGGAGGGCCCGGGAGGATACGCAGTATTTT. This sequence encodes CSALTVWRAREDTQYF.

The V and J genes are TRBV20-1 and TRBJ2-1, with 8 bases aligning to TRBD2. V dropped 3 bases and J dropped 9; count of bases not matched to a gene: 19. The CDR3 is made up of 17 amino acids. Germline V gives CDR1 DFQATT, CDR2 SNEGSKA (reference sequence). CDR3 amino acids: CSARSSGSGGPSGEQFF. The CDR3 bases are TGCAGTGCTAGGTCTTCAGGGAGCGGGGGTCCCTCCGGTGAGCAGTTCTTC.

This clonotype was recorded once. This chain joins TRBV3-1 and TRBJ2-5; D is undetermined. Germline V gene data show CDR1 as LGHDT and CDR2 as YNNKEL (reference sequence). The germline V and J ends were trimmed by 7 bases and 5 bases, with 8 bases remaining between them. This CDR3 is built from 11 residues. The CDR3 spells CASNHLETQYF. Written as DNA, the CDR3 is TGTGCCAGCAACCATTTGGAGACCCAGTACTTC.

The rearrangement joins TRBV19 to TRBJ2-5, with a tentative D call TRBD1 (6 bases). CDR1 LNHDA and CDR2 SQIVND come from the germline V gene (reference sequence). The CDR3 sequence is 13 residues long. V was trimmed by 4 bases and J by 5 bases, leaving 11 bases between them. The CDR3 reads CASSSQGLETQYF. DNA of the CDR3: TGTGCCAGTAGTAGTCAGGGGCTCGAGACCCAGTACTTC.

The chain recombines TRBV20-1 with TRBJ2-1; the match to TRBD2 covers 11 bases. Germline loops: CDR1 DFQATT, CDR2 SNEGSKA (reference sequence). After removal of 6 bases from V and 5 bases from J, the junction contained 9 bases not matched to a gene. The CDR3 is made up of 15 amino acids. In DNA, the CDR3 is TGCAGTGCACAGCATAGCGGGAGGGGAAACAATGAGCAGTTCTTC. Its protein is CSAQHSGRGNNEQFF.

This clonotype was detected only once. The rearrangement joins TRBV18 to TRBJ1-1; the D is unclear. The CDR3 contains 13 residues. V lost 3 bases and J 3 bases, leaving 8 bases between the germline ends. CDR1 and CDR2 from the germline V gene are KGHSH and LQKENI. The CDR3 reads CASSPSGYTEAFF. The CDR3 coding sequence is TGTGCCAGCTCACCCTCAGGATACACTGAAGCTTTCTTT.

This rearrangement joins TRBV7-8 to TRBJ2-1; TRBD1 agrees at 8 bases. Germline lookup yields CDR1 SGHVS and CDR2 FQNEAQ. Trimming cost V 3 bases and J 8 bases; bases outside gene matches: 6. The CDR3 runs to 14 residues. This chain's CDR3 is CASSFGTGWDEQFF. CDR3 in DNA: TGTGCCAGCAGCTTTGGGACAGGTTGGGATGAGCAGTTCTTC.